A single sample gave rise to the 17 T cell receptor beta chains below, sequenced in a study of Graves' ophthalmopathy and Graves' hyperthyroidism. TCR beta CDR3 amplification used RNA transcripts. First-round RT-PCR relied on HTBI primers, and a second-round multiplex PCR came next. TCRdb called the multiplex PCR reads again in MiXCR, with one record for every CDR3 protein. The sample yields around 660,000 distinct CDR3 sequences, 35% to 50% seen once. Specimen: peripheral blood. The receptors derive from an adult man with Graves' ophthalmopathy.

This clonotype has at least ten counts. This rearrangement joins TRBV7-9 to TRBJ1-1; 9 bases line up with TRBD1. Trimming at V came to 5 bases and at J to 0 bases, leaving 4 bases not matched to a gene. The CDR3 spans 15 residues. Per the germline V gene, CDR1 is SEHNR and CDR2 is FQNEAQ (reference sequence). This chain's CDR3 is CASSGTGRVNTEAFF. As DNA, the CDR3 is TGTGCCAGCAGCGGGACAGGGAGGGTGAACACTGAAGCTTTCTTT.

This clonotype was seen at least ten times. The chain carries TRBV4-2 and TRBJ1-2; 7 bases align to TRBD1. CDR1 is LGHNA, CDR2 YNFKEQ, per germline. The CDR3 is 15 residues long. Unmatched junction bases numbered 12, after V lost 6 bases and J lost 5 bases. The CDR3 reads CASSRTGVTSYGYTF. The DNA for the CDR3 is TGTGCCAGCAGTCGTACAGGGGTGACTTCTTATGGCTACACCTTC.

This clonotype was picked up many times. The chain couples TRBV19 to TRBJ1-1, with 8 nucleotides matching TRBD1. The junction had 8 bases not matched to a gene; V was cut back by 4 bases and J by 7 bases. This CDR3 comprises 14 residues. Germline V gives CDR1 LNHDA, CDR2 SQIVND (reference sequence). CDR3 DNA sequence: TGTGCCAGTAGTAAGTCAGGGGGCTGGAATGAAGCTTTCTTT. Protein: CASSKSGGWNEAFF.

This clonotype was recorded a few times. The chain employs TRBV4-3 and TRBJ2-6; weak D call: TRBD1 (6 bases). V was trimmed by 4 bases and J by 4 bases, leaving 14 bases between them. Germline assignment: CDR1 LGHNA and CDR2 YSLEER. This CDR3 contains 16 residues. The CDR3 spells CASSRITGPGANVLTF. Here the CDR3 DNA reads TGCGCCAGCAGCCGAATCACAGGGCCCGGGGCCAACGTCCTGACTTTC.

This clonotype was seen repeatedly, ten times or more. The genes are TRBV20-1 and TRBJ1-2; D call uncertain. CDR1 is DFQATT, CDR2 SNEGSKA, per germline (reference sequence). Trimming took off 2 bases at V and 2 bases at J, with 9 bases between the two ends. The CDR3 consists of 13 residues. The CDR3 DNA reads TGCAGTGCTAGATATCCAGAGAACTATGGCTACACCTTC. Protein: CSARYPENYGYTF.

This chain connects TRBV7-9 to TRBJ1-2, with 8 bases fitting TRBD1. The V gene end was trimmed by 5 bases and the J gene end by 8 bases; junction bases not matched to a gene: 7. Germline V gene lookup returns CDR1 SEHNR and CDR2 FQNEAQ (reference sequence). The CDR3 totals 13 residues. CDR3 sequence (DNA): TGTGCCAGCAGCAACAGGGGGGCGAAAGGCTACACCTTC. It is translated as CASSNRGAKGYTF.

V gene TRBV7-2 combines with J gene TRBJ2-3; D unresolved. V lost 1 base and J lost 6, with 8 bases in between. This CDR3 spans 13 amino acids. Germline V gene sequence: CDR1 SGHTA, CDR2 FQGNSA. The CDR3 loop reads CASSLGYSDTQYF. Written as DNA, the CDR3 is TGTGCCAGCAGCTTAGGCTACTCGGATACGCAGTATTTT.

Ten or more counts support this clonotype. The chain joins TRBV14 to TRBJ2-7; D is possibly TRBD2 (6 bases). Between the trimmed V and J ends, which lost 4 bases and 3 bases, there was a span of 19 bases. This CDR3 is built from 16 residues. The germline V gene has CDR1 SGHDN and CDR2 FVKESK. In DNA, the CDR3 is TGTGCCAGCAGCCGGAGTAGCGGCTTATTGCACTACGAGCAGTACTTC. Translating it yields CASSRSSGLLHYEQYF.

This clonotype has only one observation. The V and J genes are TRBV10-3 and TRBJ2-7; 7 positions match TRBD1. Germline V gene data show CDR1 as ENHRY and CDR2 as SYGVKD. The CDR3 consists of 12 residues. V lost 4 bases to trimming and J lost 5 bases; unmatched junction nucleotides: 2. The CDR3 DNA is TGTGCCATCAGTGGACAGGGCCACGAGCAGTACTTC. Residues: CAISGQGHEQYF.

This chain uses TRBV10-3 with TRBJ1-6; D not certain. This CDR3 has 14 amino acids. The V and J ends lost 6 bases and 7 bases respectively, with 13 bases between them. Per the germline V gene, CDR1 is ENHRY and CDR2 is SYGVKD. CDR3 coding DNA: TGTGCCATCAGCCTCGAGACGGCAAATTCACCCCTCCACTTT. This gives the protein CAISLETANSPLHF.

This clonotype was recorded at least ten times. The gene calls are TRBV10-3 and TRBJ1-2; D is undetermined. V lost 7 bases to trimming and J lost 6 bases, with 21 bases between them. CDR1 is ENHRY, CDR2 SYGVKD, per germline. The CDR3 has 15 amino acids. CDR3: CAITRDSLLQDGYTF. CDR3 DNA: TGTGCCATCACGCGGGATTCTCTCCTCCAGGATGGCTACACCTTC.

The chain joins TRBV10-3 to TRBJ1-1, with D perhaps TRBD1 (6 bases). This CDR3 region has 15 residues. The germline gives CDR1 ENHRY, CDR2 SYGVKD. Trimming stripped 0 bases from V and 0 bases from J, with 8 bases between. The CDR3 region is CAISESGDMNTEAFF. The CDR3 DNA is TGTGCCATCAGTGAGTCCGGGGACATGAACACTGAAGCTTTCTTT.

The rearrangement uses TRBV7-2 and TRBJ2-3; the D gene is possibly TRBD2 (5 bases). V shed 1 base and J shed 11 bases, with 10 bases lying between them. The length of the CDR3 is 12 residues. The V gene's germline CDR1 is SGHTA and CDR2 FQGNSA. CDR3 residues: CASSLGPAVQYF. Written as DNA, the CDR3 is TGTGCCAGCAGCTTAGGGCCAGCGGTGCAGTATTTT.

This clonotype occurred many times. V and J are TRBV19 and TRBJ1-2, with 7 bases lining up with TRBD1. With 5 bases clipped from V and 8 bases from J, the junction kept 11 bases outside the gene matches. The V gene's germline CDR1 is LNHDA and CDR2 SQIVND (reference sequence). The CDR3 totals 14 residues. The CDR3, as DNA: TGTGCCAGTAGTGCCGAGACAGGGTGGGACGGCTACACCTTC. Encoded protein: CASSAETGWDGYTF.

The rearrangement joins TRBV15 to TRBJ1-2, with TRBD1 matching 8 bases. Germline-derived CDR1 and CDR2 are LNHNV and YYDKDF (reference sequence). Germline trimming cut 6 bases from V and 5 bases from J; bases unmatched to any gene: 5. The CDR3 has 13 residues. The DNA for the CDR3 is TGTGCCACCAGAGGACAGGGTGATTATGGCTACACCTTC. Residues: CATRGQGDYGYTF.

A word on this clonotype: A much larger clone differs from this one at a single base, so this may be a read error. The chain combines TRBV5-1 with TRBJ2-7; 7 bases align to TRBD2. CDR3 size: 15 residues. In germline, CDR1 is SGHRS, CDR2 YFSETQ. Losses at the gene ends were 4 bases for V and 2 bases for J; bases not matched to a gene: 9. DNA of the CDR3: TGCGCCAGCAGCCGTGGAGCGGGGAGGCCCTACGAGCAGTACTTC. This sequence encodes CASSRGAGRPYEQYF.

This clonotype was recorded many times. The chain combines TRBV20-1 with TRBJ1-1, with D possibly TRBD1 on 6 matching bases. This CDR3 comprises 12 residues. CDR1 is DFQATT, CDR2 SNEGSKA, per germline (reference sequence). V lost 2 bases and J 5 bases, leaving 9 bases between the germline ends. DNA of the CDR3: TGCAGTGCTAGAAAAGGACAGACTGAAGCTTTCTTT. Translation gives CSARKGQTEAFF.